This T cell receptor beta chain derives from a study of blood T cells in healthy people across ages (dated by TCRdb to between 2015 and 2017). Study-level background: In model experiments, template switching captured roughly one uniquely barcoded TCR beta cDNA molecule for every two T cells. Using deep sequencing normalized with unique cDNA molecular identifiers, the study measured how TCR beta repertoire diversity changes with age. Four age groups were formed from the donors: young (average approximately 17 years), middle-aged (approximately 42), aged (about 62) and long-lived (roughly 88). For two donors (one aged 18 to 29 and one aged 80 or older), the study analyzed two additional independent replicas of 1 million unique cDNA reads from the same blood draw.

The library came from 5' RACE. The instrument given in TCRdb is Illumina HiSeq 2500. A second PCR of about 6 to 11 cycles was performed with a sample-barcoded 5' primer and a J-beta primer mix. A template-switch 5' adaptor carrying 12 random nucleotides introduced a unique molecular identifier onto each TCR beta cDNA molecule. Each sample yielded at least 3 million CDR3-containing paired-end reads. The Mint cDNA synthesis kit, primed by a TRBC-specific oligonucleotide, was used to synthesize first-strand cDNA from all RNA. Following uracil-DNA glycosylase treatment, a first 18-cycle PCR with universal primers M1SS and BC2_uni_R was performed on all cDNA. As for how the authors treated the data: For normalization, 1 million high-quality reads were randomly selected from each sample, with every read carrying a distinct molecular identifier. Instead of being binned into consensus sequences, reads that shared molecular identifiers were thrown out. MiTCR, run with a Q25 quality threshold and the strictest error-elimination algorithm, handled CDR3 identification, clonotype clustering and error correction. A nonparametric unseen species model using Euler transformation provided a lower-bound estimate of total TCR beta diversity. Through fastp at Q25 and MiXCR, TCRdb rebuilt clones from the public reads, retaining in-frame beta chains. Each entry merges the rows of one CDR3 protein and shows their most common DNA and genes. TCRdb's processing, not the authors', yielded these V and J calls. In all, the sample holds 800,000 to 1,300,000 distinct CDR3 sequences, and under 30% of those were seen once. Approximately 0.75% of the sample goes to the ten largest clones.

Study-wide findings and limitations: Bulk unsorted PBMC profiling prevented conclusive comparison of naive and antigen-experienced compartments. There was a strong correlation between observed TCR beta diversity and the percentage of naive T cells measured by flow cytometry. Because the CMV infection status of the donors was unknown, age-related changes in expanded clonotypes may potentially have been confounded. As age increased, observed TCR beta diversity per million T cells dropped in a roughly linear way, and a significant reduction was already evident by age 40. Compared with the aged group, the long-lived group had more naive CD4+ T cells, fewer expanded clones and increased TCR diversity, suggesting age selection. Estimates of total diversity based on one million sequenced T cells were considered lower bounds and underestimates.

Concerning this clonotype: Its recognized antigen is unknown. Qualities for individual bases were not recorded, and no much larger clone is one base off.

Donors were under 40 systemically healthy Caucasian individuals from Russia aged 6 to 90 years. Each donor gave 9.5 to 10 milliliters of peripheral blood, drawn into EDTA-treated Vacutainer tubes. PBMCs were isolated by Ficoll-Paque density-gradient centrifugation, with at least 6 million obtained per sample. Total RNA, at least 6 micrograms per sample, was extracted from PBMCs with Trizol reagent. For every donor, flow cytometry on a PBMC aliquot measured the percentage of naive CD45RAhigh/CD27high T cells. The data were also submitted as part of a second study, on T cells of mothers and their children. As that second study puts it: Donors were nine systemically healthy Caucasian individuals: three mothers and their six children. cDNA synthesis used all of the extracted RNA, with about 1.5 ug of RNA in each 15 ul reaction. In the second PCR, the M1S primer added sample barcodes and 2-4 random nucleotides. More than 8 million TCR beta CDR3 reads were obtained from each mother, and some 3.3 million reads were obtained from each child. Thymic selection shapes the output of TCR recombination in a similar way in related and unrelated pairs, and inherited differences have a minor effect. Normalized repertoire overlap was always found to be slightly, but never significantly, higher in related mother-child pairs than in unrelated mother-child pairs. Persistent microchimeric T cell clones were not detected, at a sensitivity of approximately 100 clones per million clonotypes. The study used deep NGS to compare TCR beta repertoires of mothers and children, seeking features distinguishing related mother-child pairs from unrelated individuals. The mean age was roughly 36 +/- 4 years for the mothers and around 10 +/- 4 years for the children. After adapter ligation with NEBNext reagents, the libraries were sequenced on Illumina HiSeq 2000 with 100+100 nt paired-end reads. To prevent cross-contamination, the mother and child libraries were prepared one month apart and sequenced in separate runs. Between about 500,000 and 2,100,000 distinct TCR beta clonotypes were identified per donor. Naive TCR beta clonotypes were estimated from low-frequency clonotypes matched to each donor's FACS-determined naive share, without sorting.

The TCR was taken from a girl under 10 years old in good health. Sample: blood.

This receptor carries the CDR3 CASSLISGEEQFF. The nucleotide sequence reads as follows: TGCGCCAGCAGCTTAATCAGCGGAGAGGAGCAGTTCTTC. The chain uses TRBV5-1 and TRBJ2-1; a tentative D match to TRBD2 spans 5 bases. From the germline V gene, CDR1 is SGHRS and CDR2 is YFSETQ. Deletion took 2 bases off V and 10 bases off J, with a span of 13 bases between the germline ends. From the cysteine through the phenylalanine, the CDR3 covers 13 amino acids. The sequence is cut down to CDR3 DNA, 39 bases in frame from base 1.